This T cell receptor (beta chain) is from a study of T cell responses to AZD1222 COVID-19 vaccine. Findings and caveats of the study: Nearly half of spike-specific TCRs reportedly target variant regions that are unmutated in the B.1.351 and B.1.1.7 variants. Females made up more of the donors, who were largely white British, and clonal diversity may have come out too low. Sampling captured repertoires only after the peak T cell response. With dominance at 160-218 and 743-854, vaccine-associated CD4 TCRs spanned spike.

Points on this clone: Antigen specificity is unknown.

Here immunoSEQ multiplex PCR was the method, and the copy in TCRdb shows in-frame clones only, minus some. The sample consists of approximately 120,000 clones, 70% to 90% of them appearing once. This TCR was recovered from an adult who received the AZD1222 COVID-19 vaccine. The material was peripheral blood, obtained 28 days after the second AZD1222 dose.

The CDR3 nucleotides are TGTGCCAGCAGCTTAGGAGTCGGCGGAGTCCTCGAAAAACTGTTTTTT. Its protein product is CASSLGVGGVLEKLFF. The chain has TRBV7-9 and TRBJ1-4, with D unresolved. CDR1 and CDR2 from the germline V gene are SEHNR and FQNEAQ (reference sequence). V shed 1 base and J shed 8 bases, with 17 bases lying between them. The CDR3 is 16 amino acids.